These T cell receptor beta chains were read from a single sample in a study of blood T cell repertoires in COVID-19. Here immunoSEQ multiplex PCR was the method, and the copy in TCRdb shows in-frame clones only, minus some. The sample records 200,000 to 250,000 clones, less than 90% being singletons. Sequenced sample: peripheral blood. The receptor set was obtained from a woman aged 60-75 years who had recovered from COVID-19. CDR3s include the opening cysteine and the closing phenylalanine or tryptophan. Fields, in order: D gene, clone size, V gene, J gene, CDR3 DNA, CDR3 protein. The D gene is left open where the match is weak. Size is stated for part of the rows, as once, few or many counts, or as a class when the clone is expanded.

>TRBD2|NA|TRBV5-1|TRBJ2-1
TGCGCCAGCGGACCCTCTTCGAGCGGGGGGGCGGAGTTCTTC
CASGPSSSGGAEFF
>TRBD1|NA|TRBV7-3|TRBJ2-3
TGTGCCAGCAGCCCAGGGACAGGGGCAGATACGCAGTATTTT
CASSPGTGADTQYF
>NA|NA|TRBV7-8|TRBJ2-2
TGTGCCAGCAGCGGTAGGACTAAATCCACCGGGGAGCTGTTTTTT
CASSGRTKSTGELFF
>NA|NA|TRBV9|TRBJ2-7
TGTGCCAGCAGCGTAGGGGCAGGGGACCCCTACGAGCAGTACTTC
CASSVGAGDPYEQYF
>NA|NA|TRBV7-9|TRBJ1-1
TGTGCCAGCAGCCCTGGGGCGGTCCCCCGGGAAGCTTTCTTT
CASSPGAVPREAFF
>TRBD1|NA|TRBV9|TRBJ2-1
TGTGCCAGCAGCGTCCCCAAGGGACAGGGGTTCAATGAGCAGTTCTTC
CASSVPKGQGFNEQFF
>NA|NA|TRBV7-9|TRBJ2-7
TGTGCCAGCAGCTTACCCGGGGTCTACGAGCAGTACTTC
CASSLPGVYEQYF
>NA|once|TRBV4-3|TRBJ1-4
TGCGCCAGCAGCCAAGGTTTTGGCCATGAAAAACTGTTTTTT
CASSQGFGHEKLFF
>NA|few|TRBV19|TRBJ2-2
TGTGCCAGTACCAGGGCTGGCGGGGAGCTGTTTTTT
CASTRAGGELFF
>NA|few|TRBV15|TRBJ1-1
TGTGCCACCAGCAGAGCCGTCCTGGCGGGCACTGAAGCTTTCTTT
CATSRAVLAGTEAFF
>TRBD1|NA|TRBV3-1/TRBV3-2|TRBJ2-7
TGTGCCAGCAGCCCTCCGGTTGACAGGGTGGGATCCTACGAGCAGTACTTC
CASSPPVDRVGSYEQYF
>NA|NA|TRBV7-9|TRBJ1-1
TGTGCCAGCAGCTTAGCGGCGGAAAGGGCTTTCTTT
CASSLAAERAFF
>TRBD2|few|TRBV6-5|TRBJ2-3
TGTGCCAGCAGTTACTCGAGCGGGGGGGCTGGTGATACGCAGTATTTT
CASSYSSGGAGDTQYF
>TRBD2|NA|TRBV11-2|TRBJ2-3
TGTGCCAGCAGCGTAGACGCGGGGGGAGGGCAGTATTTT
CASSVDAGGGQYF
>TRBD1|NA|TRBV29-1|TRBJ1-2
TGCAGCGTTGAGGGACAGGGGGCCGGTGGCTACACCTTC
CSVEGQGAGGYTF
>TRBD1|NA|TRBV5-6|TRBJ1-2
TGTGCCAGCAGCACCTTACAGGGGGCTTCATGGAGCTACACCTTC
CASSTLQGASWSYTF
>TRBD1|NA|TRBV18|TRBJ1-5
TGTGCCAGCTCAGAGGGACAGCGTCGCAATCAGCCCCAGCATTTT
CASSEGQRRNQPQHF
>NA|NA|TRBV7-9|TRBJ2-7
TGTGCCAGCAGCTTGTTAACAGGGTACGAGCAGTACTTC
CASSLLTGYEQYF
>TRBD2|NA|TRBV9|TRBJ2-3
TGTGCCAGCAGCGTCGTAGCGGGGGGACCCACAGATACGCAGTATTTT
CASSVVAGGPTDTQYF
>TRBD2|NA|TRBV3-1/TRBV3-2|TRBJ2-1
TGTGCCAGCAGCCAAGTGCGGGGGGGCAATGAGCAGTTCTTC
CASSQVRGGNEQFF
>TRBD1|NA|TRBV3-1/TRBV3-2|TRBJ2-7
TGTGCCAGCAGCGGGGGGACAGGGTTCTTGGCAGGAGAGCAGTACTTC
CASSGGTGFLAGEQYF
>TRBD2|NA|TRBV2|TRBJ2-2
TGTGCCAGCAGCACGGGACTAGCGGGGGAGCTGTTTTTT
CASSTGLAGELFF
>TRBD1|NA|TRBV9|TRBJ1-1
TGTGCCAGCAGCACCTTGACAGGGGGCGAAGCTTTCTTT
CASSTLTGGEAFF
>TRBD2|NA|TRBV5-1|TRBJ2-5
TGCGCCAGCGGGGCTAGTCTCCCGGGGGGGCCGCAGACCCAGTACTTC
CASGASLPGGPQTQYF
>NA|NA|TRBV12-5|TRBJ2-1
TGTGCTAGTGGTTTGGTACGAGGGGAGGGGGACAATGAGCAGTTCTTC
CASGLVRGEGDNEQFF
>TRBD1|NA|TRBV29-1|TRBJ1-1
TGCAGCGCCAAGGACAGGGCTGAAGCTTTCTTT
CSAKDRAEAFF
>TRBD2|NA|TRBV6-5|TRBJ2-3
TGTGCCAGCAGCGGGACTAGCGGAAATCTTGATACGCAGTATTTT
CASSGTSGNLDTQYF
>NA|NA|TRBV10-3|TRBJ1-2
TGTGCCATCAGTGACCCCTGGGACTGGGAAGGAGGCTACACCTTC
CAISDPWDWEGGYTF
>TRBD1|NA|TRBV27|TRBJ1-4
TGTGCCAGCAGTTCGGGGACAGGCACCTCAACTAATGAAAAACTGTTTTTT
CASSSGTGTSTNEKLFF
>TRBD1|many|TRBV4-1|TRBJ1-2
TGCGCCAGCAGCCAAGCGGGGGACAGGGGGCGTACCTTC
CASSQAGDRGRTF
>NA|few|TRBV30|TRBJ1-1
TGTGCCTGGAGTGTACTGGGAGGCAGAGGAGCTTTCTTT
CAWSVLGGRGAFF
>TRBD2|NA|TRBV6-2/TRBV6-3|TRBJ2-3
TGTGCCAGCAGTGCGCACGAGGGGAGGGGAGATACGCAGTATTTT
CASSAHEGRGDTQYF
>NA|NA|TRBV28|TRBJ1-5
TGTGCCAGCAGTACGGGACACTTCAATCAGCCCCAGCATTTT
CASSTGHFNQPQHF
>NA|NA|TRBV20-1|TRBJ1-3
TGCAGTGCTAGTATGCTGAGCTCTGGAAACACCATATATTTT
CSASMLSSGNTIYF
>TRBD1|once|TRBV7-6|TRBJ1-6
TGTGCCAGCAGCCCCCAGGACAGGAATTCACCCCTCCACTTT
CASSPQDRNSPLHF
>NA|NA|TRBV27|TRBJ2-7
TGTGCCAGCAGTTTACGGCCAGGACCGGGCGGGTACGAGCAGTACTTC
CASSLRPGPGGYEQYF
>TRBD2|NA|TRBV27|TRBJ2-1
TGTGCCAGCAGTTTATTCTCTAGCGGGGGGGCCTACAATGAGCAGTTCTTC
CASSLFSSGGAYNEQFF
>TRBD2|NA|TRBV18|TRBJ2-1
TGTGCCAGCTCACCCCAGGGACTAGCGCCACCGAATGAGCAGTTCTTC
CASSPQGLAPPNEQFF
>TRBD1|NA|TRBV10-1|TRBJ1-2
TGCGCCAACAGACAGGGGTTAGACTATGGCTACACCTTC
CANRQGLDYGYTF
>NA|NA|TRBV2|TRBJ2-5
TGTGCCAGCATCACTAGAGCGGGTGGAGAGACCCAGTACTTC
CASITRAGGETQYF
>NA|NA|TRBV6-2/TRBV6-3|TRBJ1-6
TGTGCCAGCAGTTACTCGAGTGCGGGCGGCGATTCACCCCTCCACTTT
CASSYSSAGGDSPLHF
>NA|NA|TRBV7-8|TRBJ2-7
TGTGCCAGCAGCTTAGTGGGAGAGCCCTACGAGCAGTACTTC
CASSLVGEPYEQYF
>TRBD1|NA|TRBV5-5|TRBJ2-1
TGTGCCAGCAGCGAGGGACAGAGCTCCTACAATGAGCAGTTCTTC
CASSEGQSSYNEQFF
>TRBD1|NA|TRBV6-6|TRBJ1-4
TGTGCCAGCAGTCCCCGAAGGGGGCGAAAACTGTTTTTT
CASSPRRGRKLFF
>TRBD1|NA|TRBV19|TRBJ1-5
TGTGCCAGTAGTATGTTCCGGACAGGGGGCAATCAGCCCCAGCATTTT
CASSMFRTGGNQPQHF
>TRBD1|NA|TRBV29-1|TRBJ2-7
TGCAGCGTTATATCCTACCGGGGACAGTTAAACTACGAGCAGTACTTC
CSVISYRGQLNYEQYF